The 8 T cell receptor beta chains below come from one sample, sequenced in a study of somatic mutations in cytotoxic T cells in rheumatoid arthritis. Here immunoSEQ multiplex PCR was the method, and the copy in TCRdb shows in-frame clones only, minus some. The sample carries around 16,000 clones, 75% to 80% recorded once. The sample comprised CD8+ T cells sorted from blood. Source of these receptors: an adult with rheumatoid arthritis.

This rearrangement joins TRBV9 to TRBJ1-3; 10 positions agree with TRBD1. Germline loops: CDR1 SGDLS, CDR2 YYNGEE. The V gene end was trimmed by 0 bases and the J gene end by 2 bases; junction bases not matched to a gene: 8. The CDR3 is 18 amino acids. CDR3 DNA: TGTGCCAGCAGCGTAGGAGGGACAGGGGTTGAAGCTGGAAACACCATATATTTT. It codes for CASSVGGTGVEAGNTIYF.

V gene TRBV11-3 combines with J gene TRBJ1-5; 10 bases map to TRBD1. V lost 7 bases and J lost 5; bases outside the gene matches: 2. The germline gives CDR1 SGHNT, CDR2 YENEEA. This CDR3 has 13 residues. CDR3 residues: CASTGQGDQPQHF. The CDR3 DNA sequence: TGTGCCAGCACCGGACAGGGGGATCAGCCCCAGCATTTT. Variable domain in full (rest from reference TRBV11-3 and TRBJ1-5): EAGVVQSPRYKIIEKKQPVAFWCNPISGHNTLYWYLQNLGQGPELLIRYENEEAVDDSQLPKDRFSAERLKGVDSTLKIQPAELGDSAVYLCASTGQGDQPQHFGDGTRLSIL.

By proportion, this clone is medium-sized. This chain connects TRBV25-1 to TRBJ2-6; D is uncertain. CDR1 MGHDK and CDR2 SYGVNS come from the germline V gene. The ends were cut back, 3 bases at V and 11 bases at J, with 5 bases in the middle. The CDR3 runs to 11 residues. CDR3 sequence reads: CASSDSDVLTF. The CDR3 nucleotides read TGTGCCAGCAGTGACAGTGACGTCCTGACTTTC. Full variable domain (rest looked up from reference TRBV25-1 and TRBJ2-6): EADIYQTPRYLVIGTGKKITLECSQTMGHDKMYWYQQDPGMELHLIHYSYGVNSTEKGDLSSESTVSRIRTEHFPLTLESARPSHTSQYLCASSDSDVLTFGAGSRLTVL.

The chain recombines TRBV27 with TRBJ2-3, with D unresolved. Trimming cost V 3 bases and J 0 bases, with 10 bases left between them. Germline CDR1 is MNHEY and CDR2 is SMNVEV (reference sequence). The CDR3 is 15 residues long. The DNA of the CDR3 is TGTGCCAGCAGTTTCCGACTCATAAGCACAGATACGCAGTATTTT. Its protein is CASSFRLISTDTQYF.

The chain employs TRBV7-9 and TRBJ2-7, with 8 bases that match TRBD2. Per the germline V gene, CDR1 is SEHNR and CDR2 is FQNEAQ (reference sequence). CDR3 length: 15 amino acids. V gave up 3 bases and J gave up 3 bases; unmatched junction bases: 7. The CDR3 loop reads CASSFGREFDYEQYF. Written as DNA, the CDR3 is TGTGCCAGCAGCTTCGGGAGGGAGTTTGACTACGAGCAGTACTTC.

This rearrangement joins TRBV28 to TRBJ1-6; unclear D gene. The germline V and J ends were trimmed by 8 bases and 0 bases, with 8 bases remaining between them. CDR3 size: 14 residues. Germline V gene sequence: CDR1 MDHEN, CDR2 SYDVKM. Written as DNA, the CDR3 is TGTGCCAGCGGAGATAGCTCCTATAATTCACCCCTCCACTTT. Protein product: CASGDSSYNSPLHF.

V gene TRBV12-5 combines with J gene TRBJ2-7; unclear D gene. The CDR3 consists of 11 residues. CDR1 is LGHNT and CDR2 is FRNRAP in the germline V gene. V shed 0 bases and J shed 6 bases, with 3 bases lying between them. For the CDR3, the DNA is TGTGCTAGTGGTTTGGTGGTCGAGCAGTACTTC. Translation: CASGLVVEQYF.

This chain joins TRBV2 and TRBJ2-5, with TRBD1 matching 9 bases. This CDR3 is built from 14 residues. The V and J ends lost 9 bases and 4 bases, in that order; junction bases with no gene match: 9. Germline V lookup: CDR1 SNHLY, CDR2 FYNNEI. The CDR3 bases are TGTGCCAGACAACTAAGACAGGGGGGAGAGACCCAGTACTTC. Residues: CARQLRQGGETQYF.